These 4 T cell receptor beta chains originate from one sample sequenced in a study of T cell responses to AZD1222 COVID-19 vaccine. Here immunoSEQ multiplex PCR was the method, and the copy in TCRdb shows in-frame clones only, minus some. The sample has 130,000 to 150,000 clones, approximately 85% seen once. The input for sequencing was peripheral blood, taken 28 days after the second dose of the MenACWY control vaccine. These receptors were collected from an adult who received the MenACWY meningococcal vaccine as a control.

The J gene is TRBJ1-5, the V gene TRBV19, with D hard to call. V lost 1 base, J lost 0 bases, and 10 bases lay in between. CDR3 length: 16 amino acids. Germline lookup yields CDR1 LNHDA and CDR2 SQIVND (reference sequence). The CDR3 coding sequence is TGTGCCAGTAGTATAGCGAACCGATATAGCAATCAGCCCCAGCATTTT. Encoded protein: CASSIANRYSNQPQHF.

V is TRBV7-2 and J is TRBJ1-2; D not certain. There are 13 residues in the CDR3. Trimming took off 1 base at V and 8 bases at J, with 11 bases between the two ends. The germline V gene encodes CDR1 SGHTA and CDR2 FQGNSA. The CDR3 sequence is CASSLGPGTGYTF. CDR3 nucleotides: TGTGCCAGCAGCTTAGGTCCGGGAACGGGCTACACCTTC.

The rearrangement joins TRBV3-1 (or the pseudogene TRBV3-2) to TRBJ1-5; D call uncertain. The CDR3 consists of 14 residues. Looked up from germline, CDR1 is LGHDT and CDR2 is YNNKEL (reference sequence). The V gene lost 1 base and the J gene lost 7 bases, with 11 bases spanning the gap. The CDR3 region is CASSQGLTGQPQHF. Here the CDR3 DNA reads TGTGCCAGCAGCCAAGGCCTGACCGGCCAGCCCCAGCATTTT.

CDR3 amino acids: CASSLRQGGETQYF. As DNA, the CDR3 is TGTGCCAGCAGCTTACGACAGGGCGGCGAGACCCAGTACTTC. The chain is built from TRBV7-9 and TRBJ2-5; 7 bases match TRBD1. The CDR3 sequence is 14 residues long. Germline V gene sequence: CDR1 SEHNR, CDR2 FQNEAQ (reference sequence). J was trimmed by 5 bases and V by 2 bases; bases with no gene match: 5.